This TCR beta chain derives from a study of T cell responses to AZD1222 COVID-19 vaccine. Regarding the study as a whole: Only after the peak T cell response were repertoires sampled.

V lost 7 bases, J lost 3 bases, and 13 bases lay in between. CDR1 is SGDLS, CDR2 YYNGEE, per germline. The CDR3 contains 13 residues. Concerning this clone itself: Its antigen is currently unknown.

The assay was immunoSEQ multiplex PCR, and TCRdb's table has in-frame clones only and misses some. The sample carries some 140,000 clones, 92% recorded once. This clonotype was sampled from an adult in good health. Sequencing was performed on peripheral blood, taken on day 0 of AZD1222 vaccination. This rearrangement joins TRBV9 to TRBJ1-1; D perhaps matches TRBD1 (6 bases). CDR3 loop: CASSQAGDTEAFF. The CDR3, as DNA: TGTGCCAGCTCGCAGGCAGGGGACACTGAAGCTTTCTTT. The variable domain in full, completed from reference TRBV9 and TRBJ1-1, reads DSGVTQTPKHLITATGQRVTLRCSPRSGDLSVYWYQQSLDQGLQFLIQYYNGEERAKGNILERFSAQQFPDLHSELNLSSLELGDSALYFCASSQAGDTEAFFGQGTRLTVV.